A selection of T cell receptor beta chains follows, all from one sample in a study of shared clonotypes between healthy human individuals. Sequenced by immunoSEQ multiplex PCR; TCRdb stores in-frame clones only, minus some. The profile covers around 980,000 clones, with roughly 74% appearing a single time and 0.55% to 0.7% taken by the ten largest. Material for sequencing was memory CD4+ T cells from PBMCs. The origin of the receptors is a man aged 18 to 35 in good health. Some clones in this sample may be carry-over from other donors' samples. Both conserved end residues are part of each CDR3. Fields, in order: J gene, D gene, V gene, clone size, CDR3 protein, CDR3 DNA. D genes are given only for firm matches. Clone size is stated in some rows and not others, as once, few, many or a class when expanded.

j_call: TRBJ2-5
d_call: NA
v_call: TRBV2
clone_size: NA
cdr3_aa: CASSAAVQETQYF
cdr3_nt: TGTGCCAGCAGTGCTGCAGTCCAAGAGACCCAGTACTTC

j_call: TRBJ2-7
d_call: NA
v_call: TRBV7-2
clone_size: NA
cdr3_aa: CASSLAMIFGEQYF
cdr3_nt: TGTGCCAGCAGCTTAGCCATGATTTTTGGGGAGCAGTACTTC

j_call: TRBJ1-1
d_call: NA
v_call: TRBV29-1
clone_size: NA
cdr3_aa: CSVSFGQRNTEAFF
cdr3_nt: TGCAGCGTATCTTTTGGCCAGAGGAACACTGAAGCTTTCTTT

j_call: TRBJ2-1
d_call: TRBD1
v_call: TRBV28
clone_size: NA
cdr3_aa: CASSSPLGTGVYNEQFF
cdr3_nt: TGTGCCAGCAGTTCCCCCCTAGGGACAGGGGTTTACAATGAGCAGTTCTTC

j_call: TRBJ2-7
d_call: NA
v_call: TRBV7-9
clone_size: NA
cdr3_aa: CASSNHRDLLSYEQYF
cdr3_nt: TGTGCCAGCAGCAACCACCGGGACCTACTTAGCTACGAGCAGTACTTC

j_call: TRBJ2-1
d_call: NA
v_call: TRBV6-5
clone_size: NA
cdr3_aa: CASRNPTGYNEQFF
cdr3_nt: TGTGCCAGCAGGAATCCTACAGGGTACAATGAGCAGTTCTTC

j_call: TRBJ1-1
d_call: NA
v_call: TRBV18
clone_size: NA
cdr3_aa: CASSRLTGGEAFF
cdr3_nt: TGTGCCAGCTCGCGATTGACCGGGGGTGAAGCTTTCTTT

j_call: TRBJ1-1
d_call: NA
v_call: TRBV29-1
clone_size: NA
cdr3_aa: CSVEAGIGAFF
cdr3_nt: TGCAGCGTTGAAGCCGGGATTGGAGCTTTCTTT

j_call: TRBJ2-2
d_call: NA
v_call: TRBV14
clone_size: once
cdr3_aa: CASSQIVGGRGTGELFF
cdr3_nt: TGTGCCAGCAGCCAAATAGTGGGAGGACGAGGCACCGGGGAGCTGTTTTTT

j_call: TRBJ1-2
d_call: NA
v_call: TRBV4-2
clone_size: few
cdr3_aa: CASSQTGTPRNYGYTF
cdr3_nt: TGTGCCAGCAGCCAAACCGGGACACCTAGGAACTATGGCTACACCTTC

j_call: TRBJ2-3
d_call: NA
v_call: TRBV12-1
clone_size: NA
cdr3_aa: CASSFGKQPQTDTQYF
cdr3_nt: TGTGCCAGCAGCTTTGGTAAACAGCCCCAGACAGATACGCAGTATTTT

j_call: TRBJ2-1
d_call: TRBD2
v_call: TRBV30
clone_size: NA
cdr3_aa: CAWSRVAGRSFRYNEQFF
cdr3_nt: TGTGCCTGGAGTCGGGTAGCGGGAAGGAGTTTTAGGTACAATGAGCAGTTCTTC

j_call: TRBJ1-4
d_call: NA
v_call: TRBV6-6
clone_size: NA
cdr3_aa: CASKKVATNEKLFF
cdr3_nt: TGTGCCAGTAAAAAAGTCGCAACTAATGAAAAACTGTTTTTT

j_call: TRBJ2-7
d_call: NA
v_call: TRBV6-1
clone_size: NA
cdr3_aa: CASSEVGKYEQYF
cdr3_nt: TGTGCCAGCAGTGAAGTGGGCAAGTACGAGCAGTACTTC

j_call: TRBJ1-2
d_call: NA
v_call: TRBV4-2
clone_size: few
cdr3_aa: CASSPGQLNPYGYTF
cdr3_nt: TGTGCCAGCAGCCCCGGACAGCTTAACCCCTATGGCTACACCTTC

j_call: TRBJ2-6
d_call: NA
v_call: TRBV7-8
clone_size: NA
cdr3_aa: CASSLRTSSGANVLTF
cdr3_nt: TGTGCCAGCAGCTTAAGAACTAGCTCTGGGGCCAACGTCCTGACTTTC

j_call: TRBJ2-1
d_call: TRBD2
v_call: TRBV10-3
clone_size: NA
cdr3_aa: CATTSGGVYNEQFF
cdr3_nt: TGTGCCACCACTAGCGGGGGGGTCTACAATGAGCAGTTCTTC

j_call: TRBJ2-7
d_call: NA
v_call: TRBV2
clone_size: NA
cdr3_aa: CASTRNKQPDEQYF
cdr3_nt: TGTGCCAGCACAAGGAATAAGCAGCCCGACGAGCAGTACTTC

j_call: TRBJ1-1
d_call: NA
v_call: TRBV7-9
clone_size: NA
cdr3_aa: CASSWAANTEAFF
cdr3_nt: TGTGCCAGCAGCTGGGCAGCGAACACTGAAGCTTTCTTT

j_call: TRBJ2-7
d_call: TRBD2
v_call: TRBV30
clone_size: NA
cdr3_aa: CAWSVPGGGYEQYF
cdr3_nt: TGCGCCTGGAGTGTACCCGGGGGAGGGTACGAGCAGTACTTC

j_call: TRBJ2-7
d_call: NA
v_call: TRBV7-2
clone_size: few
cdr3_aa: CASSFGPASYEQYF
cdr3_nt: TGTGCCAGCAGCTTCGGTCCCGCCTCCTACGAGCAGTACTTC

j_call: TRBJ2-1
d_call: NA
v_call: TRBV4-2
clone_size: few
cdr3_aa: CASSSGGASSYNEQFF
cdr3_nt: TGTGCCAGCAGCTCCGGAGGGGCATCCTCCTACAATGAGCAGTTCTTC

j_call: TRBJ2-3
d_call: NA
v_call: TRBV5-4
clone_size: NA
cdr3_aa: CASSLGGYTDTQYF
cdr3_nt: TGTGCCAGCAGCTTGGGTGGATACACAGATACGCAGTATTTT

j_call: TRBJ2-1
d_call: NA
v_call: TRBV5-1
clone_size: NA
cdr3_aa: CASSPGAMAAGRNEQFF
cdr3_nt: TGCGCCAGCAGCCCGGGAGCTATGGCGGCGGGAAGGAATGAGCAGTTCTTC

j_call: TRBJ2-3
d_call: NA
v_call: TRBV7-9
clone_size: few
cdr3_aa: CASSLSGLADTQYF
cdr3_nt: TGTGCCAGCAGCCTGTCGGGACTGGCAGATACGCAGTATTTT

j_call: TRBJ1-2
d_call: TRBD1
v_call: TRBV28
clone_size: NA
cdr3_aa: CASSTSRQGLGYTF
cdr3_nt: TGTGCCAGCAGTACATCCCGACAGGGACTTGGCTACACCTTC

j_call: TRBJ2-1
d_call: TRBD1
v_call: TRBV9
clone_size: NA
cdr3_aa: CASSLTGGNYNEQFF
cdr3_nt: TGTGCCAGCAGCTTAACAGGGGGGAACTACAATGAGCAGTTCTTC

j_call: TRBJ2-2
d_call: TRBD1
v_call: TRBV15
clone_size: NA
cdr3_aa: CATSRGTGAPGELFF
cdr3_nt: TGTGCCACCAGCAGGGGGACAGGGGCCCCCGGGGAGCTGTTTTTT

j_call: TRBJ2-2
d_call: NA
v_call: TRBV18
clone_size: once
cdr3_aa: CASSPNTGNTGELFF
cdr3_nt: TGTGCCAGCTCACCCAACACAGGGAACACCGGGGAGCTGTTTTTT

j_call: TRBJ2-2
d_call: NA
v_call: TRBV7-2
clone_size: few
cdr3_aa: CASSLSLAALNTGELFF
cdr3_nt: TGTGCCAGCAGCTTATCGCTGGCGGCCCTAAACACCGGGGAGCTGTTTTTT

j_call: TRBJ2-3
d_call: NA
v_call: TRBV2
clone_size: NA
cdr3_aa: CASSEQSTQYF
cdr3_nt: TGTGCCAGCAGTGAACAGAGTACGCAGTATTTT

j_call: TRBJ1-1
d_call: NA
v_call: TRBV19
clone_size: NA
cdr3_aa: CASSIGRTNTEAFF
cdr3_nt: TGTGCCAGTAGTATAGGGAGGACGAACACTGAAGCTTTCTTT

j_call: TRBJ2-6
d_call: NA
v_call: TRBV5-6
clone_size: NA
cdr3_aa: CASSFIRVGANVLTF
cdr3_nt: TGTGCCAGCAGCTTTATCAGGGTTGGGGCCAACGTCCTGACTTTC

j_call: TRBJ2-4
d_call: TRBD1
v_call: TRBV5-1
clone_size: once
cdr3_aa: CASSFTQGYIQYF
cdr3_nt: TGCGCCAGCAGCTTCACACAGGGGTACATTCAGTACTTC

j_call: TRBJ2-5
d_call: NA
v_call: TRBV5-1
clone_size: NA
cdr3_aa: CASSPPGHQETQYF
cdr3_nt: TGCGCCAGCAGCCCACCGGGCCACCAAGAGACCCAGTACTTC

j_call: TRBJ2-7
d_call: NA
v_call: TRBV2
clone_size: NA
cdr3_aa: CASSLTAEQYF
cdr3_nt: TGTGCCAGCAGCCTCACAGCCGAGCAGTACTTC

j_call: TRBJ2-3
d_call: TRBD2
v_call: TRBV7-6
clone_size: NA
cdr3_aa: CASSTGSGTTDTQYF
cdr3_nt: TGTGCCAGCAGCACCGGTAGCGGGACAACAGATACGCAGTATTTT

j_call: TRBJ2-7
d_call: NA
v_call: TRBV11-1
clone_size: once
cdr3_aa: CASSEGGRGTISYEQYF
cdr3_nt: TGTGCCAGCAGCGAAGGGGGGCGCGGGACAATCTCCTACGAGCAGTACTTC

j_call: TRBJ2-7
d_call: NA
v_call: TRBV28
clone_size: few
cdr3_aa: CASKAGASPYEQYF
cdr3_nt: TGTGCCAGCAAGGCGGGGGCCTCTCCCTACGAGCAGTACTTC

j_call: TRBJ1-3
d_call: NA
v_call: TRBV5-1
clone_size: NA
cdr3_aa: CASSPSSSGNTIYF
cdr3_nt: TGCGCCAGCAGCCCCTCCTCCTCTGGAAACACCATATATTTT

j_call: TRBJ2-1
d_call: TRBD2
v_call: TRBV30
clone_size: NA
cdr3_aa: CAWSEGLAGRNEQFF
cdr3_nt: TGTGCCTGGAGTGAGGGGCTAGCGGGACGCAATGAGCAGTTCTTC